This T cell receptor (beta chain) was recorded in a study of T-cell memory formation after mild COVID-19. Turning to the study itself: TCR clusters were mostly donor specific. Study-wide findings and caveats: The authors did not confirm SARS-CoV-2 specificity of second-wave clones peaking day 37. Pre-infection memory held some responding clones, suggesting pre-existing cross-reactive T cells responded. Contracting clones from day 15 to 85 showed balanced CD4/CD8; later expanders favored CD4+.

TCRdb analysed the 5' RACE reads with MiXCR anew, one entry per CDR3 protein. This table holds a few hundred thousand distinct CDR3 sequences, 20% to 25% found once. Regarding this clonotype: Its antigen is not identified.

The germline V gene has CDR1 KGHDR and CDR2 SFDVKD. There are 12 residues in the CDR3. Trimming cost V 5 bases and J 8 bases, with 9 bases left between them. The chain combines TRBV24-1 with TRBJ2-1; D gene unclear. The clonotype originates from an adult woman who had mild COVID-19 (a few samples of this study predate the infection). Cell type and time point are not known. Material: PBMCs or a T cell subset sorted from them (not recorded which). The CDR3 sequence: CATSGALYEQFF. Here the CDR3 DNA reads TGTGCCACCAGTGGTGCGTTATATGAGCAGTTCTTC.